The 11 T cell receptor beta chains in this list originate from one sample, sequenced in a study of OX40 agonist ivuxolimab in advanced cancers. Sequenced by immunoSEQ multiplex PCR; TCRdb stores in-frame clones only, minus some. The sample includes about 71,000 clones, 80% to 85% seen only once; the top ten take 5%. Sequencing used CD4+ or CD8+ T cells sorted from blood, obtained in a trial of the OX40 agonist ivuxolimab. These receptors were collected from an adult with an advanced solid tumor such as melanoma, head and neck, liver or kidney cancer.

The chain has TRBV29-1 and TRBJ2-1; TRBD2 is a possible D gene (5 bases). From germline, CDR1 is SQVTM and CDR2 ANQGSEA. With 5 bases removed from V and 7 bases from J, the gap between germline ends came to 9 bases. CDR3 size: 11 residues. The CDR3 protein is CSVRLANEQFF. The CDR3 DNA follows: TGCAGCGTTCGTCTAGCAAATGAGCAGTTCTTC.

Details on this clone: The same CDR3 arises from other DNA sequences in this sample as well. The genes are TRBV19 and TRBJ2-1, with D hard to call. The CDR3 sequence is 15 residues long. The ends were cut back, 5 bases at V and 7 bases at J, with 18 bases in the middle. Per germline, CDR1 LNHDA and CDR2 SQIVND (reference sequence). The CDR3 nucleotides read TGTGCCAGTAGTTTCGCCCCACCCCTTAGGAATGAGCAGTTCTTC. Its translation: CASSFAPPLRNEQFF.

There are many counts of this clone. The V and J genes are TRBV6-6 and TRBJ2-7; D unclear. The CDR3 is 12 residues long. The germline V and J ends were trimmed by 4 bases and 3 bases, with 7 bases remaining between them. The germline CDR1 and CDR2 sequences are MNHNY and SVGAGI (reference sequence). For the CDR3, the DNA is TGTGCCAGCAGTTCATCCCTCTACGAGCAGTACTTC. This sequence encodes CASSSSLYEQYF.

This clone was seen more than once but under ten times. This sequence joins TRBV25-1 and TRBJ1-2; tentatively, D is TRBD1 (5 bases). The CDR3 spans 13 residues. Deletions cut 5 bases from V and 8 bases from J, with 15 bases between. CDR1 and CDR2 from the germline V gene are MGHDK and SYGVNS. In DNA, the CDR3 is TGTGCCAGCAGTAGGAACAGGAACGGCGGCTACACCTTC. Its translation is CASSRNRNGGYTF.

The chain combines TRBV28 with TRBJ2-5; D is uncertain. The end of the DNA fits TRBJ2-7 better, so the J call may be wrong. The CDR3 runs 15 residues. Germline-derived CDR1 and CDR2 are MDHEN and SYDVKM. The DNA for the CDR3 is TGTGCCAGCAGTTCAACCGGGCGAAGCATTAACGAGCAGTACTTC. This gives the protein CASSSTGRSINEQYF.

The V and J genes are TRBV28 and TRBJ2-2, with TRBD2 matching 14 bases. Trimming cost V 6 bases and J 7 bases; bases outside gene matches: 4. Germline-derived CDR1 and CDR2 are MDHEN and SYDVKM. The CDR3 has 15 residues. The CDR3 sequence is CASRPGLAGVGELFF. The CDR3 region has the DNA TGTGCCAGCAGACCGGGACTAGCGGGAGTCGGGGAGCTGTTTTTT.

The chain carries TRBV7-9 and TRBJ2-3; tentative D call: TRBD2 (6 bases). Between the trimmed V and J ends, which lost 8 bases and 2 bases, there was a span of 11 bases. CDR1 and CDR2 from the germline V gene are SEHNR and FQNEAQ (reference sequence). This CDR3 has 13 amino acids. CDR3 sequence: CASGGRYTDTQYF. DNA of the CDR3: TGTGCCAGCGGAGGGCGGTACACAGATACGCAGTATTTT.

The V and J genes are TRBV7-3 and TRBJ2-2; the D gene is possibly TRBD1 (5 bases). From germline, CDR1 is SGHTA and CDR2 FQGTGA. The length of the CDR3 is 13 residues. V gave up 8 bases and J gave up 4 bases, with 11 bases separating them. This CDR3 reads CASQGQITGELFF. The CDR3 nucleotides read TGTGCCAGCCAGGGCCAGATCACCGGGGAGCTGTTTTTT.

This CDR3 reads CASTSSPGGYNSPLHF. The CDR3 coding sequence is TGTGCCAGCACCTCAAGCCCTGGGGGATATAATTCACCCCTCCACTTT. This chain links TRBV5-8 with TRBJ1-6; D is perhaps TRBD1 (5 bases). The CDR3 is 16 residues long. V lost 6 bases and J 4 bases, leaving 17 bases between the germline ends. Germline CDR1 and CDR2: SGHTS and YDEGEE.

V usage is TRBV7-2 and J usage is TRBJ1-2; TRBD1 is a possible D gene (6 bases). V was pared by 6 bases and J by 3 bases, with 17 bases between. There are 15 residues in the CDR3. Per the germline V gene, CDR1 is SGHTA and CDR2 is FQGNSA. Written as DNA, the CDR3 is TGTGCCAGCAGGAGGGGGTCAGGGATCCACTATGGCTACACCTTC. It encodes CASRRGSGIHYGYTF. Looking up the rest from reference TRBV7-2 and TRBJ1-2 gives the full variable domain: GAGVSQSPSNKVTEKGKDVELRCDPISGHTALYWYRQSLGQGLEFLIYFQGNSAPDKSGLPSDRFSAERTGGSVSTLTIQRTQQEDSAVYLCASRRGSGIHYGYTFGSGTRLTVV.

The rearrangement links TRBV6-5 to TRBJ2-5, with D possibly being TRBD1 (5 bases). The tail of the sequence fits TRBJ2-7 better, so the J call may be wrong. The CDR3 has 13 residues. Germline values: CDR1 MNHEY, CDR2 SVGAGI. The CDR3 nucleotides are TGTGCCAGCAGTTATGCAGGGTTCCACGAGCAGTACTTC. Translating gives CASSYAGFHEQYF.